Listed here are 5 T cell receptor beta chains from one sample, sequenced in a study of OX40 agonist ivuxolimab in advanced cancers. This table comes from immunoSEQ multiplex PCR, and its TCRdb copy is limited to in-frame clones, with some not included. The table shows roughly 61,000 clones, with 82% occurring only once. The sequencing used CD4+ or CD8+ T cells sorted from blood, collected in a trial of the OX40 agonist ivuxolimab. The receptors stem from an adult with an advanced solid tumor such as melanoma, head and neck, liver or kidney cancer.

This rearrangement joins TRBV10-1 to TRBJ1-2; maybe TRBD1 (6 bases). The V gene's germline CDR1 is WNHNN and CDR2 SYGVQD (reference sequence). Trimming cost V 4 bases and J 4 bases, with 10 bases left between them. The CDR3 totals 13 residues. The CDR3 is CASSGSRGYGYTF. The CDR3 region has the DNA TGCGCCAGCAGTGGGAGCAGGGGCTATGGCTACACCTTC.

In this sample, this clone turned up a few times. The chain joins TRBV5-4 to TRBJ1-2, with 7 bases aligning to TRBD1. Per germline, CDR1 SGHNT and CDR2 YYREEE (reference sequence). CDR3 length: 14 residues. V shed 0 bases, J shed 2 bases, and the junction held 1 base outside the gene matches. The CDR3 DNA reads as TGTGCCAGCAGCTTGGGACAGGGCAACTATGGCTACACCTTC. This codes for CASSLGQGNYGYTF. Combining the CDR3 with reference TRBV5-4 and TRBJ1-2 gives the whole variable domain ETGVTQSPTHLIKTRGQQVTLRCSSQSGHNTVSWYQQALGQGPQFIFQYYREEENGRGNFPPRFSGLQFPNYSSELNVNALELDDSALYLCASSLGQGNYGYTFGSGTRLTVV.

The rearrangement joins TRBV2 to TRBJ2-3; no definite D call. The germline V and J ends were trimmed by 6 bases and 10 bases, with 8 bases remaining between them. Germline V gene data show CDR1 as SNHLY and CDR2 as FYNNEI. The CDR3 is 10 amino acids. CDR3 bases: TGTGCCAGCAGACAAGAAGCGCAGTATTTT. It is translated as CASRQEAQYF.

The sample holds one count of this clone. The rearrangement uses TRBV12-2 and TRBJ2-7; the table's D call TRBD1 went unverified against the DNA. TRBV12-2 corresponds to a pseudogene. The CDR3 extends over 15 amino acids. CDR3: CASRLADAGLNEQYF. The CDR3 nucleotides are TGTGCAAGTCGCTTAGCGGATGCAGGGCTCAACGAGCAGTACTTC.

The chain recombines TRBV6-1 with TRBJ1-2; 7 bases fit TRBD1. This CDR3 spans 14 amino acids. After removal of 3 bases from V and 5 bases from J, the junction contained 6 bases not matched to a gene. Per the germline V gene, CDR1 is MNHNS and CDR2 is SASEGT. CDR3 nucleotides: TGTGCCAGCAGTGACTACGACAGGGATTATGGCTACACCTTC. Its protein product is CASSDYDRDYGYTF.